These 9 T cell receptor beta chains were all obtained from the same sample, sequenced in a study of blood T cell repertoires in COVID-19. Produced via immunoSEQ multiplex PCR; TCRdb's table is partial and in-frame only. The sample has over 200,000 clones; more than 75% are singletons. What was sequenced was PBMCs or T cells enriched from blood (not recorded which). These TCRs come from a young man who had recovered from COVID-19.

The chain uses TRBV27 and TRBJ2-2; tentative D call: TRBD2 (6 bases). Trimming removed 2 bases from V and 2 bases from J, with 9 bases in between. Looked up from germline, CDR1 is MNHEY and CDR2 is SMNVEV (reference sequence). The CDR3 contains 15 residues. The CDR3 DNA reads TGTGCCAGCAGTTTAGTCGCGGGAAACACCGGGGAGCTGTTTTTT. Encoded protein: CASSLVAGNTGELFF.

Comment on this clone: Other DNA sequences in the same sample also yield this CDR3. The CDR3 protein is CASSLGQNYGYTF. CDR3 DNA: TGCGCCAGCAGCTTGGGTCAGAACTATGGCTACACCTTC. The chain links TRBV5-1 to TRBJ1-2; D unresolved. Germline loops: CDR1 SGHRS, CDR2 YFSETQ. The CDR3 has 13 residues. V lost 0 bases and J lost 2, with 5 bases in between.

This clone has more than one count but fewer than ten. The rearrangement joins TRBV4-2 to TRBJ1-2; D may be TRBD1 (5 bases). The V end lost 0 bases, the J end lost 4 bases, and 15 bases lay between the germline ends. CDR3 size: 16 residues. Germline-derived CDR1 and CDR2 are LGHNA and YNFKEQ. CDR3 sequence: CASSQDLRQGGYGYTF. In DNA, the CDR3 is TGTGCCAGCAGCCAAGATCTCAGGCAGGGTGGCTATGGCTACACCTTC.

This chain uses TRBV9 with TRBJ1-1; D not resolved. Trimming took off 4 bases at V and 5 bases at J, with 6 bases between the two ends. CDR1 SGDLS and CDR2 YYNGEE come from the germline V gene. This CDR3 contains 11 residues. The CDR3, as DNA: TGTGCCAGCAGCTCGGGGACTGAAGCTTTCTTT. This sequence encodes CASSSGTEAFF.

This clone was picked up a small number of times. The chain links TRBV11-2 to TRBJ1-4; 7 bases align to TRBD1. From germline, CDR1 is SGHAT and CDR2 FQNNGV. The V segment lost 5 bases and the J segment 0 bases; nucleotides outside the gene matches: 12. The CDR3 has 18 amino acids. The CDR3 here is CASSDGLRGPATNEKLFF. The CDR3 DNA reads as TGTGCCAGCAGCGATGGCCTTAGGGGGCCTGCAACTAATGAAAAACTGTTTTTT.

This clone was recorded only once. This chain links TRBV28 with TRBJ1-6, with D possibly matching TRBD1 (6 bases). The CDR3 length is 14 residues. Trimming pared 3 bases from V and 10 bases from J, leaving 13 bases between. In germline, CDR1 is MDHEN, CDR2 SYDVKM. The CDR3 loop reads CASSFTGRSSPLHF. The CDR3 region has the DNA TGTGCCAGCAGTTTTACAGGGCGGAGCTCACCCCTCCACTTT.

This clone was recorded once. V and J are TRBV18 and TRBJ2-7; 9 nucleotides align to TRBD1. Germline values: CDR1 KGHSH, CDR2 LQKENI. The CDR3 has 14 amino acids. V trimming: 3 bases; J trimming: 6 bases; junction bases outside the gene matches: 6. CDR3 in amino acids: CASSPDRGLREQYF. The CDR3 DNA sequence: TGTGCCAGCTCACCGGACAGGGGCTTACGCGAGCAGTACTTC.

The rearrangement joins TRBV28 to TRBJ1-5; TRBD1 aligns across 7 bases. Germline loops: CDR1 MDHEN, CDR2 SYDVKM. The CDR3 length is 13 residues. J was trimmed by 10 bases and V by 5 bases; bases with no gene match: 8. Written as DNA, the CDR3 is TGTGCCAGCAGTGCTCCGACAGGGCGACCCCAGCATTTT. Translation gives CASSAPTGRPQHF.

The CDR3 DNA follows: TGTGCCAGCAGCCCGGGACACTTTAGCAATCAGCCCCAGCATTTT. This codes for CASSPGHFSNQPQHF. The chain links TRBV3-1 (or the pseudogene TRBV3-2) to TRBJ1-5, with a weak D call TRBD1 (6 bases). Germline V lookup: CDR1 LGHDT, CDR2 YNNKEL (reference sequence). V was cut by 4 bases and J by 0 bases, with 10 bases left in between. The CDR3 contains 15 residues.